The TCR beta chain described here comes from a study of shared clonotypes between healthy human individuals. Background on the study: Used for every donor were three CD4 naive, three CD4 memory, two CD8 naive and one CD8 memory plate.

Running of the assay took place at deep level. Libraries were prepared by immunoSEQ multiplex PCR; TCRdb keeps only in-frame clonotypes and omits some of them. This table holds about 2.4 million clones, over 85% found once. In regard to this clone: The antigen remains unidentified.

General study points: Estimated richness values were generally larger in naive subsets than in memory subsets. Incomplete sequencing of sorted subsets was indicated by rarefaction despite large depth.

The sequencing input was naive CD4+ T cells from PBMCs. Subset indicated: CD45RA+ positively selected. This TCR was recovered from a young man in good health. Some clones in this sample may be carry-over from other donors' samples.

The DNA for the CDR3 is TGTGCCAGTAGTATGGGGACTAGCCGTGGCACCGGGGAGCTGTTTTTT. This gives the protein CASSMGTSRGTGELFF. This chain joins TRBV19 and TRBJ2-2, with 9 bases matching TRBD2. V lost 3 bases and J lost 4; bases outside the gene matches: 6. The CDR3 sequence is 16 residues long. Per the germline V gene, CDR1 is LNHDA and CDR2 is SQIVND (reference sequence). The variable domain in full, with the rest retrieved from reference TRBV19 and TRBJ2-2, is DGGITQSPKYLFRKEGQNVTLSCEQNLNHDAMYWYRQDPGQGLRLIYYSQIVNDFQKGDIAEGYSVSREKKESFPLTVTSAQKNPTAFYLCASSMGTSRGTGELFFGEGSRLTVL.